The 15 T cell receptor beta chains in this list originate from one sample, sequenced in a study of T cell repertoires in cytomegalovirus infection. TCRdb reprocessed the reads with MiXCR, giving one entry per CDR3 protein. The repertoire consists of approximately 500,000 distinct CDR3 sequences, with approximately 11% occurring once and the leading ten covering roughly 10%. Sequenced: PBMCs. All receptors come from a human donor in good health (CMV status not recorded). Some clones in this sample may be carry-over from other donors' samples.

This chain uses TRBV2 with TRBJ1-4; 7 nucleotides align to TRBD1. Looked up from germline, CDR1 is SNHLY and CDR2 is FYNNEI. Germline trimming cut 4 bases from V and 3 bases from J; bases unmatched to any gene: 2. The CDR3 contains 14 residues. In nucleotides, the CDR3 is TGTGCCAGCAGTGCGGGACAGTCTAATGAAAAACTGTTTTTT. Protein product: CASSAGQSNEKLFF.

This clonotype was observed at least ten times. The chain has TRBV7-8 and TRBJ2-2; D uncertain. V was trimmed by 5 bases and J by 3 bases, leaving 10 bases between them. The CDR3 runs 14 residues. The germline CDR1 and CDR2 sequences are SGHVS and FQNEAQ. The CDR3 loop is CASSLLYDTGELFF. The CDR3 DNA is TGTGCCAGCAGCCTGCTATACGACACCGGGGAGCTGTTTTTT.

This clonotype was found many times. The chain employs TRBV7-6 and TRBJ2-2; D is ambiguous. CDR1 SGHVS and CDR2 FNYEAQ come from the germline V gene. Trimming cost V 7 bases and J 4 bases, with 10 bases left between them. The CDR3 has 13 amino acids. This CDR3 is CASTLSFTGELFF. CDR3 DNA sequence: TGTGCCAGCACCTTGTCCTTCACCGGGGAGCTGTTTTTT.

This clonotype was recorded many times. The chain has TRBV7-2 and TRBJ2-2; 9 bases match TRBD2. The CDR3 consists of 17 residues. With 1 base clipped from V and 5 bases from J, the junction kept 8 bases outside the gene matches. Germline values: CDR1 SGHTA, CDR2 FQGNSA. Written as DNA, the CDR3 is TGTGCCAGCAGCTTAGGTTATGGACTAGCGAGTACCGGGGAGCTGTTTTTT. Translated: CASSLGYGLASTGELFF. Complete variable domain (other parts from reference TRBV7-2 and TRBJ2-2): GAGVSQSPSNKVTEKGKDVELRCDPISGHTALYWYRQSLGQGLEFLIYFQGNSAPDKSGLPSDRFSAERTGGSVSTLTIQRTQQEDSAVYLCASSLGYGLASTGELFFGEGSRLTVL.

This clonotype has at least ten counts. In DNA, the CDR3 is TGTGCCAGCGCGCCCTTTTGGCCAACCGGGGAGCTGTTTTTT. Translation gives CASAPFWPTGELFF. The chain couples TRBV28 to TRBJ2-2; D not certain. V gave up 8 bases and J gave up 5 bases, with 15 bases separating them. The CDR3 length is 14 residues. The V gene's germline CDR1 is MDHEN and CDR2 SYDVKM.

This clonotype has ten or more counts. The genes are TRBV20-1 and TRBJ1-2; 8 bases map to TRBD1. The germline V gene encodes CDR1 DFQATT and CDR2 SNEGSKA (reference sequence). The CDR3 consists of 13 residues. V trimming: 6 bases; J trimming: 5 bases; junction bases outside the gene matches: 8. CDR3 DNA: TGCAGTGCCCGGACAGGGTCCCAATATGGCTACACCTTC. Residues: CSARTGSQYGYTF.

This clonotype was counted at least ten times. The chain recombines TRBV20-1 with TRBJ2-1; D is possibly TRBD2 (6 bases). CDR1 and CDR2 from the germline V gene are DFQATT and SNEGSKA (reference sequence). Trimming stripped 1 base from V and 2 bases from J, with 9 bases between. There are 14 residues in the CDR3. The CDR3 is CSARAAGTYNEQFF. CDR3 DNA sequence: TGCAGTGCTAGAGCGGCGGGGACCTACAATGAGCAGTTCTTC.

The rearrangement joins TRBV20-1 to TRBJ1-2, with D unresolved. The CDR3 totals 14 residues. Germline-derived CDR1 and CDR2 are DFQATT and SNEGSKA (reference sequence). Trimming took 1 base from V and 3 from J, leaving 12 bases between them. CDR3 nucleotides: TGCAGTGCTAGAGTTGGGAGCCGGGACTATGGCTACACCTTC. The encoded protein is CSARVGSRDYGYTF.

This clonotype was counted at least ten times. The CDR3 region has the DNA TGTGCCAGTACCAGGAAGAGCGGGGAACCCATTTACAATGAGCAGTTCTTC. Translation: CASTRKSGEPIYNEQFF. This chain links TRBV19 with TRBJ2-1, with 7 bases matching TRBD2. The CDR3 is 17 residues long. J gave up 4 bases and V 7 bases, and 16 bases lay outside the gene matches. CDR1 is LNHDA, CDR2 SQIVND, per germline (reference sequence).

In this sample, this clonotype turned up many times. In nucleotides, the CDR3 is TGTGCCAGCAGTTTAGCCTGGGGGGGTTACGAGCAGTACTTC. Amino acid sequence: CASSLAWGGYEQYF. The chain has TRBV12-3 or TRBV12-4 and TRBJ2-7; the match to TRBD2 covers 7 bases. The J segment lost 4 bases and the V segment lost 0 bases, leaving 3 bases of the junction unmatched. The CDR3 totals 14 residues.

This clonotype was seen many times. The CDR3 DNA follows: TGCGCCAGCAGCTCACTAGCGTTGAGCTCCTACAATGAGCAGTTCTTC. This sequence encodes CASSSLALSSYNEQFF. J is TRBJ2-1 and V is TRBV5-1, with TRBD2 matching 7 bases. From germline, CDR1 is SGHRS and CDR2 YFSETQ. V shed 3 bases, J shed 0 bases, and the junction held 6 bases outside the gene matches. The CDR3 runs 16 residues.

The table lists this clonotype with a few counts. The chain combines TRBV20-1 with TRBJ2-7, with D possibly being TRBD2 (5 bases). The CDR3 is 14 amino acids. Germline-derived CDR1 and CDR2 are DFQATT and SNEGSKA (reference sequence). The V end was cut by 6 bases, the J end by 0 bases, with 15 bases between. The CDR3 region has the DNA TGCAGTGCCCAGAGGGCCGCGAGCTCCTACGAGCAGTACTTC. The encoded protein is CSAQRAASSYEQYF.

The table lists this clonotype with many counts. V is TRBV7-3 and J is TRBJ2-1; D remains ambiguous. The V end lost 5 bases, the J end lost 9 bases, and 14 bases lay between the germline ends. The CDR3 contains 13 residues. Germline CDR1 and CDR2: SGHTA and FQGTGA. The CDR3: CASSPPGYGEQFF. The CDR3 coding sequence is TGTGCCAGCAGCCCCCCCGGATACGGTGAGCAGTTCTTC.

This clonotype was found once. The chain couples TRBV11-3 to TRBJ2-7, with D tentatively TRBD1 (5 bases). This CDR3 has 13 amino acids. Germline V CDR1 and CDR2: SGHNT, YENEEA. V lost 5 bases and J lost 6, with 14 bases in between. CDR3 sequence reads: CASSRGVSREQYF. The CDR3 DNA reads TGTGCCAGCAGCAGGGGTGTTTCGCGCGAGCAGTACTTC. Filled out from reference TRBV11-3 and TRBJ2-7, the complete variable domain reads EAGVVQSPRYKIIEKKQPVAFWCNPISGHNTLYWYLQNLGQGPELLIRYENEEAVDDSQLPKDRFSAERLKGVDSTLKIQPAELGDSAVYLCASSRGVSREQYFGPGTRLTVT.

This clonotype was observed a handful of times. This chain uses TRBV19 with TRBJ1-1; no clear D gene. Germline loops: CDR1 LNHDA, CDR2 SQIVND (reference sequence). With 6 bases removed from V and 1 base from J, the gap between germline ends came to 9 bases. CDR3 length equals 13 residues. The CDR3 here is CASRVGKNTEAFF. CDR3 nucleotides: TGTGCCAGTAGAGTGGGTAAGAACACTGAAGCTTTCTTT.